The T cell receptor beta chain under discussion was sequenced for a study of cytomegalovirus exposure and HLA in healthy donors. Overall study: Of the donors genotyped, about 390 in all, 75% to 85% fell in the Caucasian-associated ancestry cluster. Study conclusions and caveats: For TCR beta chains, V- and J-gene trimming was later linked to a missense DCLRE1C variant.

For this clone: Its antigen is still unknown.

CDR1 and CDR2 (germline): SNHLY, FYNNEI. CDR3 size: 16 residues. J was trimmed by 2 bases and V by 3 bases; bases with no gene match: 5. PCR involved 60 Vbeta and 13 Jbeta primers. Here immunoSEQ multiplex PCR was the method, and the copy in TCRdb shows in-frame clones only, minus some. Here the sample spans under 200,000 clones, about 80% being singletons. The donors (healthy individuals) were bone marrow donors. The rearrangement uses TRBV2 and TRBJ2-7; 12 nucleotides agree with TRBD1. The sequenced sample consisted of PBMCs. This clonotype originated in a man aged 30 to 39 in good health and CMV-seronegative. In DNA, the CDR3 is TGTGCCAGCAGTGAGGGACAGGGGGCCGTTGCCTACGAGCAGTACTTC. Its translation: CASSEGQGAVAYEQYF.